At least ten counts were recorded for the clone carrying this T cell receptor (beta chain). Antigen unknown. These data are taken from a study of spatial heterogeneity in lung cancer. Study-wide background: Patients with untreated early-stage non-small cell lung cancer, numbering 72, were the donors. Consistently, beta-chain sequences turned up in larger numbers than alpha-chain sequences did. Findings and caveats of the study: Resection saw ubiquitous expanded tumor TCRs appear in blood more than follow-up did.

Each CDR3 protein is one row after TCRdb ran MiXCR on the 5' RACE reads. The table lists about 36,000 distinct CDR3 sequences, about 7.9% of them singletons. Time point described: blood at routine non-recurrence follow-up after resection. This clonotype originated in a male donor with early-stage non-small cell lung cancer. The input for sequencing was PBMCs, taken at follow-up.

The CDR3 nucleotides read TGTGCCAGCAGCCAAGTCTCCGGGACTTCCTACGAGCAGTACTTC. This encodes CASSQVSGTSYEQYF. The chain carries TRBV4-2 and TRBJ2-7, with TRBD2 as a possible D gene (6 bases). This CDR3 has 15 amino acids. CDR1 is LGHNA, CDR2 YNFKEQ, per germline. V was pared by 1 base and J by 1 base, with 11 bases between.